These T cell receptor beta chains were read from a single sample in a study of tissue T cells after allogeneic stem cell transplantation. The data were produced by immunoSEQ multiplex PCR, yet TCRdb's version contains in-frame clones alone and is incomplete. The sample records thousands of clones, more than 65% being singletons. The starting material was duodenal tissue, obtained at autopsy. The receptor set was obtained from a female patient between 18 and 50 years old with steroid-refractory graft-versus-host disease after an allogeneic stem cell transplant. The T cells may come from the graft donor. Each CDR3 is given with its conserved first and last residue. Each record gives: V gene, J gene, D gene, clone size, CDR3 DNA, CDR3 protein. The D gene is left open where the match is weak. The size entry is marked missing in some rows and otherwise reads once, few, many or a size class.

v_gene: TRBV6-5; j_gene: TRBJ2-7; d_gene: .; abundance: .; CDR3nt: TGTGCCAGCAGTTACTCGCTTGGGACACTCGAGCAGTACTTC; CDR3aa: CASSYSLGTLEQYF
v_gene: TRBV23-1; j_gene: TRBJ2-5; d_gene: TRBD1; abundance: few; CDR3nt: TGCGCCAGCAGTCAAGGGACAGGCGCTCCCCAAGAGACCCAGTACTTC; CDR3aa: CASSQGTGAPQETQYF
v_gene: TRBV9; j_gene: TRBJ1-2; d_gene: .; abundance: .; CDR3nt: TGTGCCAGCAGGGACAGTCCCTATGGCTACACCTTC; CDR3aa: CASRDSPYGYTF
v_gene: TRBV12-3/TRBV12-4; j_gene: TRBJ2-3; d_gene: TRBD1; abundance: .; CDR3nt: TGTGCCAGCAGTTTGGGGACAGGGTGGTATTTT; CDR3aa: CASSLGTGWYF
v_gene: TRBV2; j_gene: TRBJ2-3; d_gene: .; abundance: large; CDR3nt: TGTGCCAGCCCAGGGGTACCTAGCACAGATACGCAGTATTTT; CDR3aa: CASPGVPSTDTQYF
v_gene: TRBV29-1; j_gene: TRBJ2-3; d_gene: .; abundance: once; CDR3nt: TGCAGCACCCGACAGAGCACAGATACGCAGTATTTT; CDR3aa: CSTRQSTDTQYF
v_gene: TRBV4-1; j_gene: TRBJ2-1; d_gene: TRBD2; abundance: .; CDR3nt: TGCGCCAGCAGCTCCCCTAGCGGGGGGCCCCTGAATGAGCAGTTCTTC; CDR3aa: CASSSPSGGPLNEQFF
v_gene: TRBV10-3; j_gene: TRBJ2-7; d_gene: TRBD1; abundance: .; CDR3nt: TGTGCCATCCGACAGGGGCAAGGCGAGCAGTACTTC; CDR3aa: CAIRQGQGEQYF
v_gene: TRBV5-4; j_gene: TRBJ2-7; d_gene: .; abundance: .; CDR3nt: TGTGCCAGCAGCTTGGCGGGGCGCGAAAGCTCCTACGAGCAGTACTTC; CDR3aa: CASSLAGRESSYEQYF
v_gene: TRBV6-5; j_gene: TRBJ1-5; d_gene: TRBD1; abundance: .; CDR3nt: TGTGCCAGCAGTCGGGACAGATCCAGCAATCAGCCCCAGCATTTT; CDR3aa: CASSRDRSSNQPQHF
v_gene: TRBV5-1; j_gene: TRBJ2-7; d_gene: .; abundance: .; CDR3nt: TGCGCCAGCAGCTTAGCAGGCGTAAGCTCCTACGAGCAGTACTTC; CDR3aa: CASSLAGVSSYEQYF
v_gene: TRBV9; j_gene: TRBJ1-1; d_gene: .; abundance: .; CDR3nt: TGTGCCAGCAGCGTAGCGAGCGCGAACACTGAAGCTTTCTTT; CDR3aa: CASSVASANTEAFF
v_gene: TRBV3-1/TRBV3-2; j_gene: TRBJ1-2; d_gene: .; abundance: .; CDR3nt: TGTGCCAGCAGGGGGAGAAACTATGGCTACACCTTC; CDR3aa: CASRGRNYGYTF
v_gene: TRBV4-1; j_gene: TRBJ1-2; d_gene: TRBD1; abundance: few; CDR3nt: TGCGCCAGCAGCCATAACCGGGACAGGTCAAACTATGGCTACACCTTC; CDR3aa: CASSHNRDRSNYGYTF
v_gene: TRBV5-1; j_gene: TRBJ2-7; d_gene: .; abundance: .; CDR3nt: TGCGCCAGCAGCCGTAGCGGCTACGAGCAGTACTTC; CDR3aa: CASSRSGYEQYF
v_gene: TRBV27; j_gene: TRBJ2-7; d_gene: TRBD1; abundance: once; CDR3nt: TGTGCCAGCAGTTTAGGGACAGGGGGCCACGAGCAGTACTTC; CDR3aa: CASSLGTGGHEQYF
v_gene: TRBV5-4; j_gene: TRBJ2-3; d_gene: .; abundance: .; CDR3nt: TGTGCCAGCAGCTCTGGGGGGGATACGCAGTATTTT; CDR3aa: CASSSGGDTQYF
v_gene: TRBV5-1; j_gene: TRBJ2-2; d_gene: TRBD1; abundance: .; CDR3nt: TGCGCCACCCGCTGGCAGGGGGCGAGAGGGGAGCTGTTTTTT; CDR3aa: CATRWQGARGELFF
v_gene: TRBV5-1; j_gene: TRBJ1-2; d_gene: .; abundance: .; CDR3nt: TGCGCCAGCAGCCTGGACACCCGCGGTGACTATGGCTACACCTTC; CDR3aa: CASSLDTRGDYGYTF
v_gene: TRBV5-1; j_gene: TRBJ2-7; d_gene: TRBD2; abundance: once; CDR3nt: TGCGCCAGCAGTAGCCTAGCGGGCTACGAGCAGTACTTC; CDR3aa: CASSSLAGYEQYF
v_gene: TRBV3-1/TRBV3-2; j_gene: TRBJ1-2; d_gene: .; abundance: .; CDR3nt: TGTGCCAGCAGCCAGCGGACAGCTAACTATGGCTACACCTTC; CDR3aa: CASSQRTANYGYTF
v_gene: TRBV6-1; j_gene: TRBJ2-2; d_gene: TRBD2; abundance: .; CDR3nt: TGTGCCAGCAGGATAGCGGGGGGGCGGCCCGGGGAGCTGTTTTTT; CDR3aa: CASRIAGGRPGELFF
v_gene: TRBV2; j_gene: TRBJ2-2; d_gene: .; abundance: .; CDR3nt: TGTGCCAGCATGCGGGGGAACACCGGGGAGCTGTTTTTT; CDR3aa: CASMRGNTGELFF
v_gene: TRBV5-1; j_gene: TRBJ2-3; d_gene: .; abundance: .; CDR3nt: TGCGCCAGCAGCTTGCGGGGAGGCACAGATACGCAGTATTTT; CDR3aa: CASSLRGGTDTQYF
v_gene: TRBV9; j_gene: TRBJ2-2; d_gene: .; abundance: .; CDR3nt: TGTGCCAGCAAGGGCCCAGGGGGGGAGAACACCGGGGAGCTGTTTTTT; CDR3aa: CASKGPGGENTGELFF
v_gene: TRBV4-1; j_gene: TRBJ2-1; d_gene: .; abundance: .; CDR3nt: TGCGCCAGCAGCCTCATAAGAGGTTACAATGAGCAGTTCTTC; CDR3aa: CASSLIRGYNEQFF
v_gene: TRBV6-5; j_gene: TRBJ1-2; d_gene: TRBD1; abundance: .; CDR3nt: TGTGCCAGCAGGCCCCGGACAGGGGTTCGTCATGGCTACACCTTC; CDR3aa: CASRPRTGVRHGYTF
v_gene: TRBV7-9; j_gene: TRBJ2-2; d_gene: .; abundance: .; CDR3nt: TGTGCCAGCAGCTTAGCATACACCGGGGAGCTGTTTTTT; CDR3aa: CASSLAYTGELFF
v_gene: TRBV28; j_gene: TRBJ1-1; d_gene: TRBD1; abundance: .; CDR3nt: TGTGCCAGCAGGCCGACAGGGGGCAGGGGTGAAGCTTTCTTT; CDR3aa: CASRPTGGRGEAFF
v_gene: TRBV10-1; j_gene: TRBJ2-5; d_gene: TRBD1; abundance: .; CDR3nt: TGCGCCAGCAGTCCAGGGGGTAGGGAGACCCAGTACTTC; CDR3aa: CASSPGGRETQYF
v_gene: TRBV5-1; j_gene: TRBJ1-1; d_gene: .; abundance: large; CDR3nt: TGCGCCAGCAGCGCTGGGACAAACACTGAAGCTTTCTTT; CDR3aa: CASSAGTNTEAFF
v_gene: TRBV28; j_gene: TRBJ2-1; d_gene: TRBD2; abundance: .; CDR3nt: TGTGCCAGCAGTTTGAGAGTTTGGAGGCTAGCGGGGGCCAATGAGCAGTTCTTC; CDR3aa: CASSLRVWRLAGANEQFF
v_gene: TRBV24-1; j_gene: TRBJ2-3; d_gene: .; abundance: .; CDR3nt: TGTGCCACCAGTGATTACCCCCGGGACAAAACAGATACGCAGTATTTT; CDR3aa: CATSDYPRDKTDTQYF
v_gene: TRBV27; j_gene: TRBJ2-7; d_gene: .; abundance: .; CDR3nt: TGTGCCAGCAGTTCCGGAACCATTTGGGCCTACGAGCAGTACTTC; CDR3aa: CASSSGTIWAYEQYF
v_gene: TRBV27; j_gene: TRBJ1-3; d_gene: .; abundance: .; CDR3nt: TGTGCCAGCAGTTTAAGGGGTTCTGGAAACACCATATATTTT; CDR3aa: CASSLRGSGNTIYF
v_gene: TRBV7-9; j_gene: TRBJ2-7; d_gene: .; abundance: once; CDR3nt: TGTGCCAGCAGCCCGGGAGGGGGCGGCGAGCAGTACTTC; CDR3aa: CASSPGGGGEQYF
v_gene: TRBV4-1; j_gene: TRBJ2-3; d_gene: .; abundance: .; CDR3nt: TGCGCCAGCAGCCAAGGGTGGGCTTCGCGGTACTTGGATACGCAGTATTTT; CDR3aa: CASSQGWASRYLDTQYF
v_gene: TRBV6-5; j_gene: TRBJ2-7; d_gene: .; abundance: .; CDR3nt: TGTGCCAGCAAACGTAGCGGATACGAGCAGTACTTC; CDR3aa: CASKRSGYEQYF
v_gene: TRBV5-1; j_gene: TRBJ2-3; d_gene: .; abundance: .; CDR3nt: TGCGCCAGCAGTGGGTTCCGGGGATCAAGCACAGATACGCAGTATTTT; CDR3aa: CASSGFRGSSTDTQYF
v_gene: TRBV4-2; j_gene: TRBJ1-2; d_gene: .; abundance: few; CDR3nt: TGTGCCAGCAGGGGGAGTAGGGCGGGCTATGGCTACACCTTC; CDR3aa: CASRGSRAGYGYTF
v_gene: TRBV4-1; j_gene: TRBJ1-2; d_gene: .; abundance: .; CDR3nt: TGCGCCAGCAAGATAAACCGACGGACCTATGGCTACACCTTC; CDR3aa: CASKINRRTYGYTF